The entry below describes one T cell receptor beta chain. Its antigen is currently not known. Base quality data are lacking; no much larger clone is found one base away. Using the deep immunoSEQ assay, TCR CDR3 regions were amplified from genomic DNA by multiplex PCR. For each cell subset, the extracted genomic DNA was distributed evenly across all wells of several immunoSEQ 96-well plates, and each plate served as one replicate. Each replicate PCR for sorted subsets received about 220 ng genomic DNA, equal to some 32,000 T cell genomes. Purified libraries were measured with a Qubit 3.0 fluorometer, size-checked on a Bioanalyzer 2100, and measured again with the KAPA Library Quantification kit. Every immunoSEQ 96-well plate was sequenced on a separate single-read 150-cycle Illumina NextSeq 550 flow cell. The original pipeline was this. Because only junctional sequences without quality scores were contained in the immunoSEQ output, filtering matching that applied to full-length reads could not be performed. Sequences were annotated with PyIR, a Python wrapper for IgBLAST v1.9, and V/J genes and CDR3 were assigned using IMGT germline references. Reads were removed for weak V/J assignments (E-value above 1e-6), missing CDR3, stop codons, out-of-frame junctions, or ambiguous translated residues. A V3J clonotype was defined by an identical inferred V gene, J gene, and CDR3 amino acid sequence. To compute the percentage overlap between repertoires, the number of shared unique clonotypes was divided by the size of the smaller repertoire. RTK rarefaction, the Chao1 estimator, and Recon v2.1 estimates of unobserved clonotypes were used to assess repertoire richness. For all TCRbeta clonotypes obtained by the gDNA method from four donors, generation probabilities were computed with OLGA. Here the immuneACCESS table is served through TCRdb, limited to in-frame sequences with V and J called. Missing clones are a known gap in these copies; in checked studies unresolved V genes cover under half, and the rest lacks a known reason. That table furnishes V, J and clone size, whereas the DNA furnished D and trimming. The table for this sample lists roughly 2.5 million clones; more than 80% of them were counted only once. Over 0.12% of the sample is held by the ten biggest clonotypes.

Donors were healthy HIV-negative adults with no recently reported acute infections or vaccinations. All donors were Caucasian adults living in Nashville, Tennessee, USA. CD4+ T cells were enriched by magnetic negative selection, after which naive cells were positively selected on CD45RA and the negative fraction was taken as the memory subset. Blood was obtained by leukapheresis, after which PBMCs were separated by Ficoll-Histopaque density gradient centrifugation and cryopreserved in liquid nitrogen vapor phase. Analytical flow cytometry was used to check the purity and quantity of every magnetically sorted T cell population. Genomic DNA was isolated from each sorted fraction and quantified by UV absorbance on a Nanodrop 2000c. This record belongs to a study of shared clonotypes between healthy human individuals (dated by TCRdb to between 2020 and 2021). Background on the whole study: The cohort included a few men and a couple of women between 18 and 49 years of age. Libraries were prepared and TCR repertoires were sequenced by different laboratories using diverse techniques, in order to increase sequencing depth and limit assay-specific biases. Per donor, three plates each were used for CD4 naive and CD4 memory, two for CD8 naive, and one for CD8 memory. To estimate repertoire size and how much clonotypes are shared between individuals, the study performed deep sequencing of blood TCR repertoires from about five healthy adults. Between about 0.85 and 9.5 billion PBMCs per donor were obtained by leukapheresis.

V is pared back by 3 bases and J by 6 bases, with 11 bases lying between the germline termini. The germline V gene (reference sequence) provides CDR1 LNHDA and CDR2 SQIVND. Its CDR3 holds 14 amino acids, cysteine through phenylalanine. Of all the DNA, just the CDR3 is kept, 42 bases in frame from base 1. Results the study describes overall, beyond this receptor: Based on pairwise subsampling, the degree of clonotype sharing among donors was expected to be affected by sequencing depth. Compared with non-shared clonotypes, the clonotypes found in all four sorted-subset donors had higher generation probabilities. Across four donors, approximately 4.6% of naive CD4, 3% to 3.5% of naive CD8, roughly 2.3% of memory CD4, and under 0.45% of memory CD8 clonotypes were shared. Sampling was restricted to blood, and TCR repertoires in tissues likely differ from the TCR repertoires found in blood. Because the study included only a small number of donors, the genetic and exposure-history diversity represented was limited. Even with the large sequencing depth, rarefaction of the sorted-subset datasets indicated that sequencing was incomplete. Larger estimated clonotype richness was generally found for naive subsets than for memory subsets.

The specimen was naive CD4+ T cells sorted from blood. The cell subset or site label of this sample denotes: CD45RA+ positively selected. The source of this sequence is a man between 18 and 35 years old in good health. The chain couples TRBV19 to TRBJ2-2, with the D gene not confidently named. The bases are TGTGCCAGTAGTATGGGCGGAAGGGCCGGGGAGCTGTTTTTT. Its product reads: CASSMGGRAGELFF.